The sequence of this TCR beta chain was determined in a study of blood T cells in healthy people across ages. This clonotype was picked up a small number of times. Healthy Caucasian individuals from Russia aged roughly 6 to 95 were enrolled as donors. It was with a sample-barcoded 5' primer and a J-beta primer mix that a second PCR of about 7 to 12 cycles was run. TCRdb used MiXCR to reprocess the 5' RACE reads, holding one entry per CDR3 protein. The profile covers roughly 500,000 distinct CDR3 sequences, with roughly a quarter appearing a single time and about 18% taken by the ten largest. Germline V gene data show CDR1 as DFQATT and CDR2 as SNEGSKA (reference sequence). With V trimmed by 0 bases and J by 9 bases, 9 bases remained unmatched. CDR3 size: 15 residues.

This clonotype was sampled from a woman aged 70-85 years in good health. This chain links TRBV20-1 with TRBJ2-1, with TRBD1 matching over 9 bases. The sequencing sample was made of blood. The CDR3 nucleotides are TGCAGTGCTAGAGACCCCCGGGACAGGGTCAGTGAGCAGTTCTTC. Protein product: CSARDPRDRVSEQFF.